These T cell receptor beta chains were read from a single sample in a study of blood T cell repertoires in COVID-19. Measured with immunoSEQ multiplex PCR; TCRdb has only the in-frame clones, and not every one. The sample consists of approximately 89,000 clones, 70% to 90% of them appearing once. The source material was peripheral blood. Receptors originate from a man aged 70-80 years with acute or convalescent COVID-19. The CDR3 runs from the conserved cysteine through the conserved F or W. The order of the fields is CDR3 DNA, CDR3 protein, J gene, V gene, CDR3 length, clone size, D gene. A D gene is named only where the DNA matches it firmly. Rows may omit the clone size; those that give it use once, few, many or a size class.

CDR3nt: TGTGCCAGCAGCTTAGTGGCCAGGGCCTCCGAAAAACTGTTTTTT
CDR3aa: CASSLVARASEKLFF
j_gene: TRBJ1-4
v_gene: TRBV7-8
len: 15
abundance: once
d_gene: -

CDR3nt: TGCGCCAGCAGCCCCGGGACAGGTTACAATGAGCAGTTCTTC
CDR3aa: CASSPGTGYNEQFF
j_gene: TRBJ2-1
v_gene: TRBV5-1
len: 14
abundance: -
d_gene: TRBD1

CDR3nt: TGTGCCAGCAGCCGGGGTTCGGGGGGCTATAATTCACCCCTCCACTTT
CDR3aa: CASSRGSGGYNSPLHF
j_gene: TRBJ1-6
v_gene: TRBV27
len: 16
abundance: -
d_gene: -

CDR3nt: TGTGCCAGCAGCCAAGATGACGGGGGGGCGTGGAATGAGCAGTTCTTC
CDR3aa: CASSQDDGGAWNEQFF
j_gene: TRBJ2-1
v_gene: TRBV3-1/TRBV3-2
len: 16
abundance: -
d_gene: TRBD2

CDR3nt: TGTGCCAGCAGACGGGGACAGGGGAACACTGAAGCTTTCTTT
CDR3aa: CASRRGQGNTEAFF
j_gene: TRBJ1-1
v_gene: TRBV3-1/TRBV3-2
len: 14
abundance: -
d_gene: TRBD1

CDR3nt: TGTGCCAGCAGCTTAGAAGCTAGCCAGCCCCAAGAGACCCAGTACTTC
CDR3aa: CASSLEASQPQETQYF
j_gene: TRBJ2-5
v_gene: TRBV7-6
len: 16
abundance: -
d_gene: -

CDR3nt: TGCAGCGTTGACCGGACAGGAGCTGAAGCTTTCTTT
CDR3aa: CSVDRTGAEAFF
j_gene: TRBJ1-1
v_gene: TRBV29-1
len: 12
abundance: -
d_gene: TRBD1

CDR3nt: TGTGCCAGCAGCTTAGGGCCACAGGGGAGTAATGAAAAACTGTTTTTT
CDR3aa: CASSLGPQGSNEKLFF
j_gene: TRBJ1-4
v_gene: TRBV11-2
len: 16
abundance: -
d_gene: TRBD1

CDR3nt: TGTGCCAGCAGCCAAGATTATAGCGGGGGGGCGGATACGCAGTATTTT
CDR3aa: CASSQDYSGGADTQYF
j_gene: TRBJ2-3
v_gene: TRBV4-2
len: 16
abundance: -
d_gene: TRBD2

CDR3nt: TGTGCCAGTAGACGAGCAGGGGCGCCGGAAGCTTTCTTT
CDR3aa: CASRRAGAPEAFF
j_gene: TRBJ1-1
v_gene: TRBV19
len: 13
abundance: -
d_gene: -

CDR3nt: TGTGCCAGCAGCCAACAAGGACAGGGCCTTAATTCACCCCTCCACTTT
CDR3aa: CASSQQGQGLNSPLHF
j_gene: TRBJ1-6
v_gene: TRBV4-2
len: 16
abundance: once
d_gene: TRBD1

CDR3nt: TGTGCCAGCAGTCCAAGGACAGGGGGTCACAATGAGCAGTTCTTC
CDR3aa: CASSPRTGGHNEQFF
j_gene: TRBJ2-1
v_gene: TRBV6-5
len: 15
abundance: few
d_gene: TRBD1

CDR3nt: TGCGCCAGCAGCCAAGATGCATCGGGACAGGGCAATCAGCCCCAGCATTTT
CDR3aa: CASSQDASGQGNQPQHF
j_gene: TRBJ1-5
v_gene: TRBV4-1
len: 17
abundance: -
d_gene: TRBD1

CDR3nt: TGTGCCAGCAGCCAAGCAGATGCAGGAAGTAACTATGGCTACACCTTC
CDR3aa: CASSQADAGSNYGYTF
j_gene: TRBJ1-2
v_gene: TRBV4-2
len: 16
abundance: once
d_gene: -

CDR3nt: TGTGCCAGCAGTTCAGGACTAGCGGGGAACCCAACGGAGACCCAGTACTTC
CDR3aa: CASSSGLAGNPTETQYF
j_gene: TRBJ2-5
v_gene: TRBV2
len: 17
abundance: -
d_gene: TRBD2

CDR3nt: TGTGCCAGCAGTCTCCTCTGGACAGGTGGCTCTGGGGCCAACGTCCTGACTTTC
CDR3aa: CASSLLWTGGSGANVLTF
j_gene: TRBJ2-6
v_gene: TRBV6-6
len: 18
abundance: -
d_gene: TRBD1

CDR3nt: TGCGCCAGCAGCTTGGGTGTGGGGGCAAGAACTGAAGCTTTCTTT
CDR3aa: CASSLGVGARTEAFF
j_gene: TRBJ1-1
v_gene: TRBV5-1
len: 15
abundance: once
d_gene: -

CDR3nt: TGTGCCAGCAAACAGGAAAACTCCTATAATTCACCCCTCCACTTT
CDR3aa: CASKQENSYNSPLHF
j_gene: TRBJ1-6
v_gene: TRBV2
len: 15
abundance: -
d_gene: -

CDR3nt: TGCGCCAGCAGCTTAGGGGCCACGGCCATAAACACTGAAGCTTTCTTT
CDR3aa: CASSLGATAINTEAFF
j_gene: TRBJ1-1
v_gene: TRBV5-1
len: 16
abundance: -
d_gene: -

CDR3nt: TGTGCCATCACGGACAGGGAGCACTCACCCCTCCACTTT
CDR3aa: CAITDREHSPLHF
j_gene: TRBJ1-6
v_gene: TRBV10-3
len: 13
abundance: -
d_gene: TRBD1

CDR3nt: TGTGCCAGCAGTTCCAGGGTTCTCTCCTACAATGAGCAGTTCTTC
CDR3aa: CASSSRVLSYNEQFF
j_gene: TRBJ2-1
v_gene: TRBV6-5
len: 15
abundance: -
d_gene: -

CDR3nt: TGCGCCAGCAGCCAAGGAGGGAGCAATGAGCAGTTCTTC
CDR3aa: CASSQGGSNEQFF
j_gene: TRBJ2-1
v_gene: TRBV4-1
len: 13
abundance: -
d_gene: -

CDR3nt: TGTGCCAGCAGCCAAGGACAGGGAACAGAAAAACTGTTTTTT
CDR3aa: CASSQGQGTEKLFF
j_gene: TRBJ1-4
v_gene: TRBV3-1/TRBV3-2
len: 14
abundance: -
d_gene: TRBD1

CDR3nt: TGTGCCAGCAGTTCGATCAGGCGGACAGGTCTCAATCAGCCCCAGCATTTT
CDR3aa: CASSSIRRTGLNQPQHF
j_gene: TRBJ1-5
v_gene: TRBV28
len: 17
abundance: -
d_gene: TRBD1

CDR3nt: TGCAGCTCCCTAGCGGGGGGTGAGCAGTTCTTC
CDR3aa: CSSLAGGEQFF
j_gene: TRBJ2-1
v_gene: TRBV29-1
len: 11
abundance: -
d_gene: TRBD2

CDR3nt: TGTGCCAGCCGGGAGAGCGGGGGGTACAATGAGCAGTTCTTC
CDR3aa: CASRESGGYNEQFF
j_gene: TRBJ2-1
v_gene: TRBV2
len: 14
abundance: once
d_gene: TRBD2

CDR3nt: TGTGCCAGCAGTCCCCATGGGACTAGGGGCCAAGAGACCCAGTACTTC
CDR3aa: CASSPHGTRGQETQYF
j_gene: TRBJ2-5
v_gene: TRBV28
len: 16
abundance: -
d_gene: TRBD2

CDR3nt: TGCGCCAGCAGCCTCCGGACAGGGGAAGGCGAGCAGTACTTC
CDR3aa: CASSLRTGEGEQYF
j_gene: TRBJ2-7
v_gene: TRBV5-1
len: 14
abundance: -
d_gene: TRBD1

CDR3nt: TGTGCCAGCAGCTTAAAGCGGGGAATGAACACTGAAGCTTTCTTT
CDR3aa: CASSLKRGMNTEAFF
j_gene: TRBJ1-1
v_gene: TRBV7-8
len: 15
abundance: -
d_gene: -

CDR3nt: TGCGCCAGCAGCCAGGGCCCGGGGGAAAAACTGTTTTTT
CDR3aa: CASSQGPGEKLFF
j_gene: TRBJ1-4
v_gene: TRBV4-1
len: 13
abundance: -
d_gene: -

CDR3nt: TGCGCCAGCAGCCCGGACTCGTGGGAGGAGACCCAGTACTTC
CDR3aa: CASSPDSWEETQYF
j_gene: TRBJ2-5
v_gene: TRBV5-1
len: 14
abundance: -
d_gene: -

CDR3nt: TGTGCCATCAGTCCCGACAGGAGCTCTGGGGCCAACGTCCTGACTTTC
CDR3aa: CAISPDRSSGANVLTF
j_gene: TRBJ2-6
v_gene: TRBV10-3
len: 16
abundance: -
d_gene: -

CDR3nt: TGTGCCAGCCCTGGCCCGGGGGGCTTTCAGCCCCAGCATTTT
CDR3aa: CASPGPGGFQPQHF
j_gene: TRBJ1-5
v_gene: TRBV28
len: 14
abundance: -
d_gene: -

CDR3nt: TGTGCCAGCAGCTTGGCCGCGGCAGGGTTGTATGGCTACACCTTC
CDR3aa: CASSLAAAGLYGYTF
j_gene: TRBJ1-2
v_gene: TRBV5-6
len: 15
abundance: -
d_gene: -

CDR3nt: TGTGCCAGCAGCCACGACTCCCGAGATGAGCAGTTCTTC
CDR3aa: CASSHDSRDEQFF
j_gene: TRBJ2-1
v_gene: TRBV3-1/TRBV3-2
len: 13
abundance: -
d_gene: -

CDR3nt: TGTGCCAGCAGTTTAGCAGGGGACGCAGCTAACTATGGCTACACCTTC
CDR3aa: CASSLAGDAANYGYTF
j_gene: TRBJ1-2
v_gene: TRBV27
len: 16
abundance: -
d_gene: -

CDR3nt: TGTGCCAGCAGTTCCCTAATTGAAAAACTGTTTTTT
CDR3aa: CASSSLIEKLFF
j_gene: TRBJ1-4
v_gene: TRBV12-3/TRBV12-4
len: 12
abundance: -
d_gene: -

CDR3nt: TGTGCCAGCAGCCCCCGCGGAGGGAAGAGCTCCTACGAGCAGTACTTC
CDR3aa: CASSPRGGKSSYEQYF
j_gene: TRBJ2-7
v_gene: TRBV5-4
len: 16
abundance: -
d_gene: -

CDR3nt: TGTGCCAGTAGTATTGGGGACAGGGTTAATTCACCCCTCCACTTT
CDR3aa: CASSIGDRVNSPLHF
j_gene: TRBJ1-6
v_gene: TRBV19
len: 15
abundance: -
d_gene: TRBD1

CDR3nt: TGTGCCTGGAGCCCGGGGCAAGAGACCCAGTACTTC
CDR3aa: CAWSPGQETQYF
j_gene: TRBJ2-5
v_gene: TRBV30
len: 12
abundance: once
d_gene: -

CDR3nt: TGTGCCAGCACCCAATCCGGACAATCGCCTCGCTACACCTTC
CDR3aa: CASTQSGQSPRYTF
j_gene: TRBJ1-2
v_gene: TRBV27
len: 14
abundance: -
d_gene: -

CDR3nt: TGTGCCAGCAGCCAGGAGAAGTTCACAGGGGGCCGTCTCTCCTACAATGAGCAGTTCTTC
CDR3aa: CASSQEKFTGGRLSYNEQFF
j_gene: TRBJ2-1
v_gene: TRBV14
len: 20
abundance: -
d_gene: TRBD1

CDR3nt: TGTGCCAGCAGCCCCAACAGGGGTTGGTATGGCTACACCTTC
CDR3aa: CASSPNRGWYGYTF
j_gene: TRBJ1-2
v_gene: TRBV5-6
len: 14
abundance: -
d_gene: TRBD1

CDR3nt: TGCGCCAGCAGCCCGGCGGGACAGGTGGGGGAAAAACTGTTTTTT
CDR3aa: CASSPAGQVGEKLFF
j_gene: TRBJ1-4
v_gene: TRBV5-1
len: 15
abundance: -
d_gene: TRBD1

CDR3nt: TGTGCCAGTAGTTTACCGGGGGGCGCAAAAATCTATCAGCCCCAGCATTTT
CDR3aa: CASSLPGGAKIYQPQHF
j_gene: TRBJ1-5
v_gene: TRBV19
len: 17
abundance: -
d_gene: -

CDR3nt: TGTGCCAGCAGCCAAGACTCCAGCGAAAGCCGTGAGCAGTTCTTC
CDR3aa: CASSQDSSESREQFF
j_gene: TRBJ2-1
v_gene: TRBV4-2
len: 15
abundance: -
d_gene: -

CDR3nt: TGTGCCAGCAGTTTCGACAGGGACTATGGCTACACCTTC
CDR3aa: CASSFDRDYGYTF
j_gene: TRBJ1-2
v_gene: TRBV28
len: 13
abundance: -
d_gene: TRBD1